This T cell receptor (beta chain) appears in the sequencing data of a study of shared clonotypes between healthy human individuals. Whole-study findings and limits: Lower generation probabilities were found for non-shared clonotypes than for those shared by all four donors. As a rule, naive subsets had a larger estimated richness than memory subsets. Several donors had roughly 5% of their naive CD4 clonotypes in common.

Every subset's genomic DNA went evenly onto several immunoSEQ plates. Clones were sequenced by immunoSEQ multiplex PCR, and TCRdb holds only the in-frame ones, with some missing. The sample holds 730,000 or so clones, less than 80% seen once. The V end was cut by 3 bases, the J end by 1 base, with 9 bases between. This CDR3 spans 15 amino acids. The germline V gene has CDR1 KGHSH and CDR2 LQKENI. Comments on this clone: Its target is not known.

The chain is built from TRBV18 and TRBJ2-2; TRBD1 might be the D (6 bases). The clonotype comes from a woman aged 25 to 45 in good health. Sequenced input: memory CD4+ T cells sorted from blood. As for subset: CD45RA-negative fraction. The DNA for the CDR3 is TGTGCCAGCTCACCGACAGGACAGAACACCGGGGAGCTGTTTTTT. Protein sequence: CASSPTGQNTGELFF.